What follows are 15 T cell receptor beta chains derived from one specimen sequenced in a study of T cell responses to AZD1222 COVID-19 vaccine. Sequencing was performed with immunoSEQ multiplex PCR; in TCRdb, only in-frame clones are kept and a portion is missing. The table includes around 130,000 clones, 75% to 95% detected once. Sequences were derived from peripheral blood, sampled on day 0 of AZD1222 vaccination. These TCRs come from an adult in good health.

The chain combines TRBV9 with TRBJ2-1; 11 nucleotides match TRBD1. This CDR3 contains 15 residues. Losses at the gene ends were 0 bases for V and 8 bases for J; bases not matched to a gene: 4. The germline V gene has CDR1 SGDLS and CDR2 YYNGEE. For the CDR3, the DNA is TGTGCCAGCAGCGTAGCCGGACAGGGGGCCCATGAGCAGTTCTTC. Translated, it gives CASSVAGQGAHEQFF.

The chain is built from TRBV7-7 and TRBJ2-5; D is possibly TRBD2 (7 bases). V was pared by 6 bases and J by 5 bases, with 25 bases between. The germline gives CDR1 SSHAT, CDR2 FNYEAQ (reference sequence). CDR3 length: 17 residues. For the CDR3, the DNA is TGTGCCAGCAGACGTCCCGGGACACCGGGAGGCTGGGAGACCCAGTACTTC. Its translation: CASRRPGTPGGWETQYF.

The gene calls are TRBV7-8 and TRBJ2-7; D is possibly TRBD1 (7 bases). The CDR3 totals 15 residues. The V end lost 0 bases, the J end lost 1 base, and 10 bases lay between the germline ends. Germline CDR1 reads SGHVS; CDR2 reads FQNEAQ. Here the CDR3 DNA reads TGTGCCAGCAGCTTAGCGCCAGGGGGGTCCTACGAGCAGTACTTC. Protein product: CASSLAPGGSYEQYF.

CDR3: CASSHRQIYGYTF. The CDR3 region has the DNA TGTGCCAGCAGCCACCGACAGATCTATGGCTACACCTTC. V is TRBV14 and J is TRBJ1-2; D is possibly TRBD1 (5 bases). The CDR3 sequence is 13 residues long. Germline-derived CDR1 and CDR2 are SGHDN and FVKESK. The V end lost 3 bases, the J end lost 4 bases, and 9 bases lay between the germline ends. Complete variable domain (other parts from reference TRBV14 and TRBJ1-2): EAGVTQFPSHSVIEKGQTVTLRCDPISGHDNLYWYRRVMGKEIKFLLHFVKESKQDESGMPNNRFLAERTGGTYSTLKVQPAELEDSGVYFCASSHRQIYGYTFGSGTRLTVV.

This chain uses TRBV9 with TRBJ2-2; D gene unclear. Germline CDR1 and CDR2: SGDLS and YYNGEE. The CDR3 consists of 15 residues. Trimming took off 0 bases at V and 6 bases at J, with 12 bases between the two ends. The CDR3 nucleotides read TGTGCCAGCAGCGTAGGTGGTCCCACATCCGGGGAGCTGTTTTTT. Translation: CASSVGGPTSGELFF.

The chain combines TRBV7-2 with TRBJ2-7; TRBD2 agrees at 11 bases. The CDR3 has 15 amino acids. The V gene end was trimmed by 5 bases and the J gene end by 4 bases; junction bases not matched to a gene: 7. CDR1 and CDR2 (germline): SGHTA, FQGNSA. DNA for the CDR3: TGTGCCAGCAGCCAAGGGCCTAGCGGGAGGTACGAGCAGTACTTC. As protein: CASSQGPSGRYEQYF.

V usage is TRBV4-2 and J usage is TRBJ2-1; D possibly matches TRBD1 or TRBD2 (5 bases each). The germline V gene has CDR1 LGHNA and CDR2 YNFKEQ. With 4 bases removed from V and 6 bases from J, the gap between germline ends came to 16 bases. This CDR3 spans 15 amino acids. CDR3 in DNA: TGTGCCAGCAGCCGAACCCCGGGACCCTCCAATGAGCAGTTCTTC. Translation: CASSRTPGPSNEQFF.

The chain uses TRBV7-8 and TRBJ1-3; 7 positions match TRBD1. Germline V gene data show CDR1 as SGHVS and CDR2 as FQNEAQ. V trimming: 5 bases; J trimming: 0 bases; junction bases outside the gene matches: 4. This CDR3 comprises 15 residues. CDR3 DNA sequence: TGTGCCAGCAGCAAAGACAGGGCCTCTGGAAACACCATATATTTT. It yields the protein CASSKDRASGNTIYF.

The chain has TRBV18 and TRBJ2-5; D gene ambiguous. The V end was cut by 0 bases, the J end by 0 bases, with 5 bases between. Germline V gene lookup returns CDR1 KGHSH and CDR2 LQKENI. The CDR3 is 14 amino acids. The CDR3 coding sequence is TGTGCCAGCTCACCACCAATAAACCAAGAGACCCAGTACTTC. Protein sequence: CASSPPINQETQYF.

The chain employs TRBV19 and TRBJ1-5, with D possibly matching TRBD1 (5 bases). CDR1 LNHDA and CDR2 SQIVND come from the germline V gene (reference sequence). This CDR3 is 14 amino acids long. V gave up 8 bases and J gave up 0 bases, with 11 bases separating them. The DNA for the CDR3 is TGTGCCAGTGCTCAGGGATTTAGCAATCAGCCCCAGCATTTT. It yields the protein CASAQGFSNQPQHF.

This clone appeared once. CDR3 sequence reads: CASSNDAGGKTQYF. As DNA, the CDR3 is TGTGCCAGCAGCAATGACGCGGGCGGAAAGACCCAGTACTTC. This sequence joins TRBV5-6 and TRBJ2-5; a possible D gene is TRBD2 (5 bases). The germline gives CDR1 SGHDT, CDR2 YYEEEE. V lost 4 bases and J lost 6, with 16 bases in between. The CDR3 totals 14 residues.

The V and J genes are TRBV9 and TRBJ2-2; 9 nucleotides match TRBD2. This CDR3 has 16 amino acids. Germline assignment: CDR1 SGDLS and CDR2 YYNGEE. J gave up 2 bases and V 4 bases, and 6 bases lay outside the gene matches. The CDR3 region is CASSPPSGANTGELFF. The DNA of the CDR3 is TGTGCCAGCAGCCCTCCTAGCGGGGCAAACACCGGGGAGCTGTTTTTT.

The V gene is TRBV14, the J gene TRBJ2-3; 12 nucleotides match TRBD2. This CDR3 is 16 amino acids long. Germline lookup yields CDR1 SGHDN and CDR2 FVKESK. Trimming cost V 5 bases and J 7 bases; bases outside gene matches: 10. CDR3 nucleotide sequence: TGTGCCAGCAGCAAAACCGGGACTAGCGGGCAATATACGCAGTATTTT. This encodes CASSKTGTSGQYTQYF.

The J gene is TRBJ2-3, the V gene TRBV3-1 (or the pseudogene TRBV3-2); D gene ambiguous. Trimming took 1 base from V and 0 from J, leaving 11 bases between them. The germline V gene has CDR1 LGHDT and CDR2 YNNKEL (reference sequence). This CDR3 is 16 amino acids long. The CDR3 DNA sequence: TGTGCCAGCAGCCAAGTCACCCTAACTAGCACAGATACGCAGTATTTT. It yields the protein CASSQVTLTSTDTQYF.

CDR3 sequence: CASRPGDPTDTQYF. The CDR3 bases are TGTGCCAGCAGGCCGGGGGATCCGACAGATACGCAGTATTTT. V gene TRBV9 combines with J gene TRBJ2-3, with D possibly being TRBD2 (6 bases). CDR1 is SGDLS, CDR2 YYNGEE, per germline. The V end lost 5 bases, the J end lost 3 bases, and 13 bases lay between the germline ends. This CDR3 comprises 14 residues.